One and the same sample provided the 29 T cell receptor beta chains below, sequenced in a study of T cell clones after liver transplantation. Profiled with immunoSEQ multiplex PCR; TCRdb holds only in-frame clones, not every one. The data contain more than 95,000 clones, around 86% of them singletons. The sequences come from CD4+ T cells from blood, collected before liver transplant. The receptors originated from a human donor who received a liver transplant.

This CDR3 reads CASSPWIEGTEAFF. DNA of the CDR3: TGTGCCAGCAGCCCCTGGATCGAAGGAACTGAAGCTTTCTTT. V usage is TRBV14 and J usage is TRBJ1-1; D remains ambiguous. This CDR3 spans 14 amino acids. Germline V lookup: CDR1 SGHDN, CDR2 FVKESK. Trimming stripped 4 bases from V and 5 bases from J, with 14 bases between.

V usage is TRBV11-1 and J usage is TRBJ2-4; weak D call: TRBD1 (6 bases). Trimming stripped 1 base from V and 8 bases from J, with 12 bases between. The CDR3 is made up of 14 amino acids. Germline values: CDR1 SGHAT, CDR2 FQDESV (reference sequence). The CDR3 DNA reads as TGTGCCAGCAGCTTAGACAGGGTGGCAGACATTCAGTACTTC. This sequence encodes CASSLDRVADIQYF.

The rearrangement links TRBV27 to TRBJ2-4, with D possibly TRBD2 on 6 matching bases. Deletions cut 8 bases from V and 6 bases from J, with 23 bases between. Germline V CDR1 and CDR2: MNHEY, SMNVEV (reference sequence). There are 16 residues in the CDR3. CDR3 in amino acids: CASLPFGGAHINIQYF. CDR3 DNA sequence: TGTGCCAGCCTCCCATTCGGCGGGGCCCATATAAACATTCAGTACTTC.

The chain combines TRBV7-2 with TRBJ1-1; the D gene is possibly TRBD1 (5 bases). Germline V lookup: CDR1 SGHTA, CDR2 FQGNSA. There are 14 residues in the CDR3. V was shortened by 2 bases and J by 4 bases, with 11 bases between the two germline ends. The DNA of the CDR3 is TGTGCCAGCAGCTTACAGGGAAGGGGCACTGAAGCTTTCTTT. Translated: CASSLQGRGTEAFF.

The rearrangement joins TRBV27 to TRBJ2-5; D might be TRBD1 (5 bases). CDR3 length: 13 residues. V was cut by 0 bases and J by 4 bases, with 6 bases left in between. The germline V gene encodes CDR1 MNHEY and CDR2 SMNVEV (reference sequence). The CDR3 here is CASSLSQGETQYF. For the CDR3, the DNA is TGTGCCAGCAGTTTATCCCAGGGAGAGACCCAGTACTTC.

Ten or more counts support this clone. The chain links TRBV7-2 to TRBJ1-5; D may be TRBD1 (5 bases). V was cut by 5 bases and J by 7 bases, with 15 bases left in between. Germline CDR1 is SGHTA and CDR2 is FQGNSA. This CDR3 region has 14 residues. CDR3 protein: CASSPGPQKQPQHF. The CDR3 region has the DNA TGTGCCAGCAGCCCGGGGCCACAGAAGCAGCCCCAGCATTTT.

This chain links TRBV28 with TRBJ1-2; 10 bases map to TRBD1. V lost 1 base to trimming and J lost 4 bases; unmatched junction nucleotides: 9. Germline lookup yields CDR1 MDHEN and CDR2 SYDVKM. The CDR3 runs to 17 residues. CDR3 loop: CASSLLSDRGLGYGYTF. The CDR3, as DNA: TGTGCCAGCAGTTTATTGTCAGACAGGGGGCTAGGCTATGGCTACACCTTC.

The CDR3, as DNA: TGTGCCATCAGGACGGGACAGGGGACCTCTTTCTACAATGAGCAGTTCTTC. This gives the protein CAIRTGQGTSFYNEQFF. The chain employs TRBV10-3 and TRBJ2-1; 10 positions agree with TRBD1. CDR1 is ENHRY, CDR2 SYGVKD, per germline. The CDR3 has 17 residues. V gave up 6 bases and J gave up 3 bases; unmatched junction bases: 11.

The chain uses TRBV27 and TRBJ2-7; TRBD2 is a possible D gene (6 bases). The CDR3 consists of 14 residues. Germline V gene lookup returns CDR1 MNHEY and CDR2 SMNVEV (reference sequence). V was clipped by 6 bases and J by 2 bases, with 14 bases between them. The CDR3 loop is CASRDYPTTYEQYF. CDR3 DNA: TGTGCCAGCAGGGACTACCCGACTACCTACGAGCAGTACTTC.

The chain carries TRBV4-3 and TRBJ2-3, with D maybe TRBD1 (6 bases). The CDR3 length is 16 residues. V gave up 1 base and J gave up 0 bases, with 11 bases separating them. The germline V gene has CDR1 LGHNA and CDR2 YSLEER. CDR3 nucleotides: TGCGCCAGCAGCCAAGCGGTCACAGGGAGCACAGATACGCAGTATTTT. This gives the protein CASSQAVTGSTDTQYF.

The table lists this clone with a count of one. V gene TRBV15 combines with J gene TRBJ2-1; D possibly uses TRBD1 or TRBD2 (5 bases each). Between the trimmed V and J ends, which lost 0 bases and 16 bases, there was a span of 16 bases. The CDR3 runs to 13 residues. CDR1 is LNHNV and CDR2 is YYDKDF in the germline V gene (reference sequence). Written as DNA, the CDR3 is TGTGCCACCAGCAGAGATATAGGGGCTAGCTTTTTCTTC. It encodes CATSRDIGASFFF.

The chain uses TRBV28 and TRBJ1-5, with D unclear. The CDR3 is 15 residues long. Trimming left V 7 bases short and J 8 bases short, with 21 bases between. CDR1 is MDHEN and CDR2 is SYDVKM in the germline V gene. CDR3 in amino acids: CASIPGGPMGEPQHF. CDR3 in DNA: TGTGCCAGCATCCCCGGAGGGCCAATGGGAGAGCCCCAGCATTTT.

In DNA form, the CDR3 reads TGTGCCGCCGGGACGGTCTATGGCTACACCTTC. The encoded protein is CAAGTVYGYTF. The J gene is TRBJ1-2, the V gene TRBV28; a weak D match, TRBD1 (5 bases). V lost 11 bases to trimming and J lost 4 bases, with 11 bases between them. The V gene's germline CDR1 is MDHEN and CDR2 SYDVKM. The CDR3 contains 11 residues.

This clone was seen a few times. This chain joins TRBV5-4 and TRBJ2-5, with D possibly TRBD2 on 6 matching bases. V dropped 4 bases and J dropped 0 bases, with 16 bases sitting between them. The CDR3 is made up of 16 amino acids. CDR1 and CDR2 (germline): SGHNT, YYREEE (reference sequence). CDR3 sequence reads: CASSNGLPTNQETQYF. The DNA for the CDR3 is TGTGCCAGCAGCAACGGACTACCCACAAACCAAGAGACCCAGTACTTC. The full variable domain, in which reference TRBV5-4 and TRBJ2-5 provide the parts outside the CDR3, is ETGVTQSPTHLIKTRGQQVTLRCSSQSGHNTVSWYQQALGQGPQFIFQYYREEENGRGNFPPRFSGLQFPNYSSELNVNALELDDSALYLCASSNGLPTNQETQYFGPGTRLLVL.

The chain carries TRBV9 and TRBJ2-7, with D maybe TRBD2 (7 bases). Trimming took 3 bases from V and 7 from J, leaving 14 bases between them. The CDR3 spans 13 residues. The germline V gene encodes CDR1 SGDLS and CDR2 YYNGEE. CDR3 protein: CASSGQGTTEQYF. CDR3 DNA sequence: TGTGCCAGCAGCGGGCAGGGGACTACGGAGCAGTACTTC.

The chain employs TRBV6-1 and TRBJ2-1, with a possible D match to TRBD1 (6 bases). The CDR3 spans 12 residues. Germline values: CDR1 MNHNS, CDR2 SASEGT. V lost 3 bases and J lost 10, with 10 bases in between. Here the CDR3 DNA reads TGTGCCAGCAGTGAGATGGGGACAGAGCAGTTCTTC. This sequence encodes CASSEMGTEQFF.

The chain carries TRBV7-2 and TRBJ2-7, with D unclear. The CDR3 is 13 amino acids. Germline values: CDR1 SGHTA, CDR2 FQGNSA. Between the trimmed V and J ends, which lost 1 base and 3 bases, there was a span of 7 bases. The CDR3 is CASSLGVNYEQYF. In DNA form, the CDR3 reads TGTGCCAGCAGCTTAGGGGTCAACTACGAGCAGTACTTC.

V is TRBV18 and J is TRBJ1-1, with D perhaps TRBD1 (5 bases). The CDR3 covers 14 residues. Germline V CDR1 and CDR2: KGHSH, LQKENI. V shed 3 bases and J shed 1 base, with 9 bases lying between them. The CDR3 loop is CASSPQRGNTEAFF. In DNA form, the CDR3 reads TGTGCCAGCTCACCCCAAAGGGGGAACACTGAAGCTTTCTTT.

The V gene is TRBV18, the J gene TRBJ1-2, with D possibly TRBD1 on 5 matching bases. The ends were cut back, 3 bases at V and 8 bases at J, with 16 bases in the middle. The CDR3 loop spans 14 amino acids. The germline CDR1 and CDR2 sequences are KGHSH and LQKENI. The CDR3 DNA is TGTGCCAGCTCACCCATCGACGACAGAGGAGGCTACACCTTC. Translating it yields CASSPIDDRGGYTF.

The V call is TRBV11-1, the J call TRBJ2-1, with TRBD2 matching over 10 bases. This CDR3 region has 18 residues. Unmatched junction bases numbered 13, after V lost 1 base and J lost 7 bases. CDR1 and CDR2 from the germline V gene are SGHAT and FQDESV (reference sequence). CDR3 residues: CASSLEGLAGDSGNEQFF. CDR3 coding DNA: TGTGCCAGCAGCTTAGAGGGCCTAGCGGGAGATTCTGGGAATGAGCAGTTCTTC.

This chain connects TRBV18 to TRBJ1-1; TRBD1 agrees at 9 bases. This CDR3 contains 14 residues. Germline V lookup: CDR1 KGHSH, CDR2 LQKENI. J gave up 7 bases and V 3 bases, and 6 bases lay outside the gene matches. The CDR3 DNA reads TGTGCCAGCTCACCCGGGACAGGGAGACTTGAAGCTTTCTTT. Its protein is CASSPGTGRLEAFF.

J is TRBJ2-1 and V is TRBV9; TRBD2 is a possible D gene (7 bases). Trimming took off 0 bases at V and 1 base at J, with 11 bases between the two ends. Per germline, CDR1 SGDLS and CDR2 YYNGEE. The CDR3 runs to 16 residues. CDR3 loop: CASSVEGGQSYNEQFF. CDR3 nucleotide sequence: TGTGCCAGCAGCGTAGAGGGGGGGCAATCCTACAATGAGCAGTTCTTC.

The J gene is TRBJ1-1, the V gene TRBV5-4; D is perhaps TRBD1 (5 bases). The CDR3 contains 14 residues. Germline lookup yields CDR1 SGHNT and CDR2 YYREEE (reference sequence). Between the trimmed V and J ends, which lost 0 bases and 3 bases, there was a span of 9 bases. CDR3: CASSLALGDTEAFF. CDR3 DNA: TGTGCCAGCAGCTTGGCCCTGGGGGACACTGAAGCTTTCTTT.

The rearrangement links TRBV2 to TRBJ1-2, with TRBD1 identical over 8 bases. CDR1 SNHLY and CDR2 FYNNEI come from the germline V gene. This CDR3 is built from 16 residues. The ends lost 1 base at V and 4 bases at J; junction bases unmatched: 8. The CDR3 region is CASSEGRRGRGYGYTF. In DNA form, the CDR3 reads TGTGCCAGCAGTGAAGGCCGCAGGGGGCGCGGCTATGGCTACACCTTC.

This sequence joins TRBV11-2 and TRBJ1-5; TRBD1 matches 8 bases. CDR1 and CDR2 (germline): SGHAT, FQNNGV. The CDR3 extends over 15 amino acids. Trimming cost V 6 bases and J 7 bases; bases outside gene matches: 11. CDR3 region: CASSDRTGLGQPQHF. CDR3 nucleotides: TGTGCCAGCAGTGATCGGACAGGGCTGGGGCAGCCCCAGCATTTT.

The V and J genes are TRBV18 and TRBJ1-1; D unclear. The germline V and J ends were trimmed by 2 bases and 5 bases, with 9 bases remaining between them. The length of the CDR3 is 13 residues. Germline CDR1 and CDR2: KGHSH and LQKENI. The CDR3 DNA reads TGTGCCAGCTCACCAGGGATGGGGACTGAAGCTTTCTTT. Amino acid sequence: CASSPGMGTEAFF.

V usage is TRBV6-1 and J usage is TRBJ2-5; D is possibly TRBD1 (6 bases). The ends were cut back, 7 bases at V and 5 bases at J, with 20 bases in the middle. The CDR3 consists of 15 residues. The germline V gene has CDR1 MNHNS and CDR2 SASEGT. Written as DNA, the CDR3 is TGTGCCAGCACGTCGGGGCAGGGGACCGGCGAGACCCAGTACTTC. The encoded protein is CASTSGQGTGETQYF.

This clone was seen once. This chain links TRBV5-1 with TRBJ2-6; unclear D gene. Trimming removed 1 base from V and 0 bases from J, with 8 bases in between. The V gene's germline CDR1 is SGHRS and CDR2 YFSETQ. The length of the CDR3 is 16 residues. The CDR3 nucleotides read TGCGCCAGCAGCTTGTCTATCCTCTCTGGGGCCAACGTCCTGACTTTC. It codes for CASSLSILSGANVLTF. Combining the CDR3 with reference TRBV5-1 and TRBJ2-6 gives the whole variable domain KAGVTQTPRYLIKTRGQQVTLSCSPISGHRSVSWYQQTPGQGLQFLFEYFSETQRNKGNFPGRFSGRQFSNSRSEMNVSTLELGDSALYLCASSLSILSGANVLTFGAGSRLTVL.

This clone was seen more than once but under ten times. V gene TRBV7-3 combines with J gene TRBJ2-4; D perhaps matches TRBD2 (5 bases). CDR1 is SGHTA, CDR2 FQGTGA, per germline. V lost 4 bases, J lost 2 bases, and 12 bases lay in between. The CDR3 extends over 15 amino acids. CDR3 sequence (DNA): TGTGCCAGCAGCTCGACTAAGGGCCCCAAAAACATTCAGTACTTC. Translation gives CASSSTKGPKNIQYF.